The 21 T cell receptor beta chains listed next were all sequenced from one sample in a study of T-cell reconstitution after alpha-beta-depleted transplantation in children. Preparing the TCRbeta library involved the use of unique molecular identifiers. TCRdb fed the PCR reads into MiXCR, producing one record per CDR3 protein. The profile shows around 370,000 distinct CDR3 sequences, roughly 15% of them singletons. The sequenced sample was PBMCs, mostly from graft donor cells, obtained 360 days after TCRalphabeta/CD19-depleted stem cell transplant. These receptors came from a male patient aged 2 to 10 who had a stem cell transplant for acute lymphoblastic leukemia, so the T cells may come from the graft donor.

V and J are TRBV12-3 or TRBV12-4 and TRBJ2-1; D ambiguous. The CDR3 loop spans 15 amino acids. V dropped 3 bases and J dropped 0 bases, with 9 bases sitting between them. CDR3 sequence reads: CASSFQDPSYNEQFF. In DNA, the CDR3 is TGTGCCAGCAGTTTTCAGGACCCCTCCTACAATGAGCAGTTCTTC.

This chain connects TRBV6-2 or TRBV6-3 to TRBJ2-5, with 9 bases matching TRBD2. V shed 1 base and J 2 bases; nucleotides not matched to a gene: 11. Germline V gene lookup returns CDR1 MNHEY and CDR2 SVGEGT. The CDR3 consists of 18 residues. The CDR3 spells CASSYFAHSGSGQETQYF. The CDR3 nucleotides read TGTGCCAGCAGTTACTTCGCCCATAGCGGGAGTGGGCAAGAGACCCAGTACTTC.

The J gene is TRBJ2-3, the V gene TRBV10-3; 8 bases align to TRBD2. The V and J ends lost 10 bases and 5 bases, in that order; junction bases with no gene match: 8. The CDR3 is 13 amino acids. CDR1 ENHRY and CDR2 SYGVKD come from the germline V gene. The CDR3 here is CATRAGAVDTQYF. CDR3 DNA: TGTGCCACCAGAGCGGGAGCTGTAGATACGCAGTATTTT.

Only a few counts were recorded for this clonotype. The chain joins TRBV10-3 to TRBJ1-2, with 9 bases identical to TRBD1. Germline V gene sequence: CDR1 ENHRY, CDR2 SYGVKD. The V segment lost 4 bases and the J segment 10 bases; nucleotides outside the gene matches: 7. The CDR3 consists of 13 residues. CDR3 in amino acids: CAISGDRATLYTF. DNA of the CDR3: TGTGCCATCAGTGGGGACAGGGCGACGCTCTACACCTTC.

V and J are TRBV12-3 or TRBV12-4 and TRBJ2-7, with 9 bases lining up with TRBD1. J lost 8 bases, V lost 0 bases, and 8 bases had no gene match. CDR3 size: 15 residues. In DNA form, the CDR3 reads TGTGCCAGCAGTTTAGCGGGACAGGGTTCAGCAAAGCAGTACTTC. Residues: CASSLAGQGSAKQYF.

This clonotype was seen ten or more times. The chain employs TRBV12-3 or TRBV12-4 and TRBJ2-7; D assignment may be TRBD1 or TRBD2 (5 bases each). The V and J ends lost 5 bases and 4 bases respectively, with 15 bases between them. The CDR3 is made up of 14 amino acids. For the CDR3, the DNA is TGTGCCAGCAGTAGACGAGGGACCACGTACGAGCAGTACTTC. It codes for CASSRRGTTYEQYF.

The chain uses TRBV23-1 and TRBJ2-7; 7 bases agree with TRBD2. TRBV23-1 is sorted into the ORF group, with uncertain function. The CDR3 sequence is 23 residues long. V lost 2 bases to trimming and J lost 2 bases; unmatched junction nucleotides: 30. The CDR3 sequence: CASSQDIIRVRLSGARAPYEQYF. The CDR3 bases are TGCGCCAGCAGTCAAGATATTATAAGGGTACGACTAAGCGGGGCACGGGCTCCCTACGAGCAGTACTTC.

This clonotype was observed a handful of times. The rearrangement uses TRBV11-2 and TRBJ2-7, with D possibly being TRBD1 (5 bases). V lost 2 bases, J lost 7 bases, and 15 bases lay in between. The CDR3 has 14 residues. CDR1 and CDR2 (germline): SGHAT, FQNNGV. The CDR3 nucleotides read TGTGCCAGCAGCTTACAAGGGGCAGGGAAAGAGCAGTACTTC. Its translation: CASSLQGAGKEQYF.

V and J are TRBV12-3 or TRBV12-4 and TRBJ1-4; 7 nucleotides line up with TRBD1. The length of the CDR3 is 16 residues. V gave up 5 bases and J gave up 0 bases; unmatched junction bases: 6. The CDR3 coding sequence is TGTGCCAGCAGTCCATGGGACAGCCCAACTAATGAAAAACTGTTTTTT. It codes for CASSPWDSPTNEKLFF.

This clonotype showed up many times. The V and J genes are TRBV6-1 and TRBJ2-3, with TRBD2 matching 11 bases. The germline gives CDR1 MNHNS, CDR2 SASEGT. The V and J ends lost 6 bases and 2 bases, in that order; junction bases with no gene match: 4. The CDR3 length is 15 residues. The DNA for the CDR3 is TGTGCCAGCAGCCTGGGACTAGCGGCCACAGATACGCAGTATTTT. Translation gives CASSLGLAATDTQYF.

This clonotype was found many times. V gene TRBV5-1 combines with J gene TRBJ2-1, with D perhaps matching TRBD2 (6 bases). This CDR3 is built from 15 residues. Germline CDR1 reads SGHRS; CDR2 reads YFSETQ. The V gene lost 0 bases and the J gene lost 6 bases, with 13 bases spanning the gap. CDR3 sequence reads: CASSLVVGSGNEQFF. CDR3 nucleotide sequence: TGCGCCAGCAGCTTGGTAGTCGGGAGTGGCAATGAGCAGTTCTTC.

This chain connects TRBV5-1 to TRBJ2-1; 9 nucleotides agree with TRBD2. This CDR3 has 14 amino acids. Trimming cost V 5 bases and J 8 bases; bases outside gene matches: 8. Germline V CDR1 and CDR2: SGHRS, YFSETQ. The CDR3 bases are TGCGCCAGCAGAACGGGACTAGCCGGCGATGAGCAGTTCTTC. Its translation is CASRTGLAGDEQFF.

The chain couples TRBV4-3 to TRBJ1-6, with a tentative D call TRBD1 (6 bases). Trimming took off 0 bases at V and 10 bases at J, with 19 bases between the two ends. CDR1 is LGHNA and CDR2 is YSLEER in the germline V gene. This CDR3 region has 17 residues. CDR3 nucleotides: TGCGCCAGCAGCCAAGATCTAGCCCCGGGAGGGGGGTCACCCCTCCACTTT. This sequence encodes CASSQDLAPGGGSPLHF.

The chain recombines TRBV7-2 with TRBJ2-4; unclear D gene. This CDR3 comprises 15 residues. CDR1 is SGHTA and CDR2 is FQGNSA in the germline V gene. Trimming stripped 0 bases from V and 0 bases from J, with 6 bases between. The CDR3 spells CASSLASGAKNIQYF. In DNA form, the CDR3 reads TGTGCCAGCAGCTTAGCGTCCGGAGCCAAAAACATTCAGTACTTC.

The chain is built from TRBV6-6 and TRBJ2-3; 7 nucleotides align to TRBD2. Unmatched junction bases numbered 7, after V lost 7 bases and J lost 6 bases. The CDR3 length is 13 residues. Germline-derived CDR1 and CDR2 are MNHNY and SVGAGI (reference sequence). CDR3 residues: CASKGEGLDTQYF. CDR3 DNA: TGTGCCAGCAAAGGGGAGGGCCTTGATACGCAGTATTTT.

This clonotype has only a few counts. The chain uses TRBV6-5 and TRBJ2-7, with D tentatively TRBD1 or TRBD2 (6 bases each). CDR3 size: 16 residues. Germline CDR1 is MNHEY and CDR2 is SVGAGI. V shed 0 bases and J shed 3 bases, with 15 bases lying between them. The CDR3, as DNA: TGTGCCAGCAGTTACTCGTGGGGGGCTTCCGACTACGAGCAGTACTTC. Residues: CASSYSWGASDYEQYF.

This clonotype was counted between two and nine times. The gene calls are TRBV29-1 and TRBJ2-1; TRBD2 is a possible D gene (5 bases). This CDR3 is 13 amino acids long. V lost 4 bases, J lost 0 bases, and 7 bases lay in between. Germline V gene data show CDR1 as SQVTM and CDR2 as ANQGSEA. The CDR3 here is CSVVGSSYNEQFF. The CDR3 DNA follows: TGCAGCGTTGTGGGGAGCTCCTACAATGAGCAGTTCTTC.

This clonotype was recorded a few times. The chain carries TRBV20-1 and TRBJ1-5; weak D call: TRBD1 (5 bases). With 5 bases removed from V and 2 bases from J, the gap between germline ends came to 16 bases. This CDR3 is 15 amino acids long. Germline V gene data show CDR1 as DFQATT and CDR2 as SNEGSKA (reference sequence). This CDR3 is CSAVSGRGGNQPQHF. CDR3 bases: TGCAGTGCTGTTAGCGGGCGGGGGGGCAATCAGCCCCAGCATTTT.

This clonotype was observed a handful of times. The chain has TRBV5-1 and TRBJ2-3; maybe TRBD2 (6 bases). Deletions cut 3 bases from V and 2 bases from J, with 10 bases between. This CDR3 region has 14 residues. CDR1 is SGHRS and CDR2 is YFSETQ in the germline V gene. The DNA for the CDR3 is TGCGCCAGCAGCTGGGACTTTTACACAGATACGCAGTATTTT. This translates into CASSWDFYTDTQYF.

This rearrangement joins TRBV6-5 to TRBJ2-3; D assignment may be TRBD1 or TRBD2 (5 bases each). Germline CDR1 reads MNHEY; CDR2 reads SVGAGI. V was trimmed by 0 bases and J by 0 bases, leaving 10 bases between them. The CDR3 contains 16 residues. As DNA, the CDR3 is TGTGCCAGCAGTTACTCGGGGGAAGAGAGCACAGATACGCAGTATTTT. Its protein product is CASSYSGEESTDTQYF.

This clonotype was counted many times. The gene calls are TRBV5-1 and TRBJ2-5, with D maybe TRBD1 (6 bases). The CDR3 extends over 14 amino acids. Germline V CDR1 and CDR2: SGHRS, YFSETQ. Deletions cut 4 bases from V and 3 bases from J, with 13 bases between. The CDR3 DNA follows: TGCGCCAGCAGCAATGGACAGTGGGAAGAGACCCAGTACTTC. Amino acids: CASSNGQWEETQYF.